Presented here are 3 T cell receptor beta chains from one specimen sequenced in a study of neurological immune-mediated disorders. Time point specified: longitudinal time-point 2. One entry per CDR3 protein results from TCRdb running MiXCR on the 5' RACE reads. The sample records 60,000 to 75,000 distinct CDR3 sequences, 9.7% being singletons. Sequencing was performed on PBMCs. The receptors were sampled from a man aged 30 to 45 in good health.

This clonotype was observed many times. The J gene is TRBJ2-7, the V gene TRBV10-2; the D is unclear. V dropped 3 bases and J dropped 0 bases, with 9 bases sitting between them. Germline assignment: CDR1 WSHSY and CDR2 SAAADI. The CDR3 sequence is 14 residues long. The CDR3 DNA sequence: TGCGCCAGCAGTGAAATAGATTACTCCTACGAGCAGTACTTC. Residues: CASSEIDYSYEQYF.

This clonotype was detected ten times or more. The rearrangement links TRBV3-1 to TRBJ2-3; tentatively, D is TRBD2 (6 bases). This CDR3 has 16 residues. V shed 1 base and J shed 4 bases, with 15 bases lying between them. The germline CDR1 and CDR2 sequences are LGHDT and YNNKEL (reference sequence). The CDR3, as DNA: TGTGCCAGCAGCCAAGTGGGCGGGATGAGATCAGATACGCAGTATTTT. Encoded protein: CASSQVGGMRSDTQYF.

This clonotype showed up many times. The chain couples TRBV29-1 to TRBJ2-3; 9 bases are a match to TRBD2. The ends lost 4 bases at V and 6 bases at J; junction bases unmatched: 11. Germline V gives CDR1 SQVTM, CDR2 ANQGSEA. The CDR3 is made up of 15 amino acids. CDR3 loop: CSVGPSGRPPDTQYF. CDR3 sequence (DNA): TGCAGCGTTGGGCCCAGCGGGAGGCCACCGGATACGCAGTATTTT.